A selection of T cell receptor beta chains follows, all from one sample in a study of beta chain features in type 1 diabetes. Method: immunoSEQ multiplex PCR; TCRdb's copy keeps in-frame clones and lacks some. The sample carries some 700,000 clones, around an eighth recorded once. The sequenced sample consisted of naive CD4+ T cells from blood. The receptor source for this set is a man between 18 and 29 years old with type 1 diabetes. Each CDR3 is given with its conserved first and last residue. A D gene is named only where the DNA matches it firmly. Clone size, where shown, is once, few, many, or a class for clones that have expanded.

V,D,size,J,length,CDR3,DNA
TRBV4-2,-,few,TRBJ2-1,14,CASSHDSPRDEQFF,TGTGCCAGCAGCCACGATTCGCCTCGGGATGAGCAGTTCTTC
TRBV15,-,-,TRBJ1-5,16,CATSRDPRVLNQPQHF,TGTGCCACCAGCAGAGATCCCAGGGTCCTCAATCAGCCCCAGCATTTT
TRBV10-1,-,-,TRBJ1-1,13,CASSNTMNTEAFF,TGCGCCAGCAGCAACACAATGAACACTGAAGCTTTCTTT
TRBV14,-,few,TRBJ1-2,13,CASSRQVDYGYTF,TGTGCCAGCAGCCGACAGGTAGACTATGGCTACACCTTC
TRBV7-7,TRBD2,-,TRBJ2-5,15,CASSSAGGYQETQYF,TGTGCTAGCAGTTCAGCGGGGGGATACCAAGAGACCCAGTACTTC
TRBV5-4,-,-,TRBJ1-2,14,CASKGTGKSRGYTF,TGTGCCAGCAAGGGGACCGGGAAAAGTCGTGGCTACACCTTC
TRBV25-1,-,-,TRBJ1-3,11,CASSQGITIYF,TGTGCCAGCAGTCAGGGTATTACCATATATTTT
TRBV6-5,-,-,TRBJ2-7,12,CASSSDGYEQYF,TGTGCCAGCAGTTCAGACGGCTACGAGCAGTACTTC
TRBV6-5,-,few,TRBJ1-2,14,CASSYSAANYGYTF,TGTGCCAGCAGTTACTCGGCCGCTAACTATGGCTACACCTTC
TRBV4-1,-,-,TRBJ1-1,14,CASSQIQRNTEAFF,TGCGCCAGCAGCCAAATACAGCGGAACACTGAAGCTTTCTTT
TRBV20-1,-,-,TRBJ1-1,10,CSARDLEAFF,TGCAGTGCTAGAGACCTTGAAGCTTTCTTT
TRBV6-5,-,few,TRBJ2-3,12,CASSVDLYTQYF,TGTGCCAGCAGCGTCGACTTATATACGCAGTATTTT
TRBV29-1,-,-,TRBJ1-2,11,CSVDTFDGYTF,TGCAGCGTTGACACGTTCGATGGCTACACCTTC
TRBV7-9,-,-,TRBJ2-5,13,CASSQGGQETQYF,TGTGCCAGCAGCCAGGGCGGACAAGAGACCCAGTACTTC
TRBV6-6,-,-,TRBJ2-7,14,CASSRTAGTYEQYF,TGTGCCAGCAGTAGGACGGCAGGGACCTACGAGCAGTACTTC
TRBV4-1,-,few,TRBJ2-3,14,CASSLPAGTDTQYF,TGCGCCAGCAGCCTACCAGCCGGCACAGATACGCAGTATTTT
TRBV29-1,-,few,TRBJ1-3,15,CSVEDLTEPGNTIYF,TGCAGCGTTGAAGATTTGACGGAGCCAGGAAACACCATATATTTT
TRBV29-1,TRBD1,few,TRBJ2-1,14,CSVIAGTAYNEQFF,TGCAGCGTGATTGCCGGGACAGCCTACAATGAGCAGTTCTTC
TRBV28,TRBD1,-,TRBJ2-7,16,CASSTSGDRGSYEQYF,TGTGCCAGCAGTACCTCCGGGGACAGGGGGTCCTACGAGCAGTACTTC
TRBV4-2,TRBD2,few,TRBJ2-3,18,CASSQEAASGGLTDTQYF,TGTGCCAGCAGCCAAGAAGCGGCTAGCGGGGGGCTCACAGATACGCAGTATTTT
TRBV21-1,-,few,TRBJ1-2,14,CASSTDRGNYGYTF,TGTGCCAGCAGCACGGACAGGGGGAACTATGGCTACACCTTC
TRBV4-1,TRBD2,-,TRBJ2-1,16,CASSQDSGGDYNEQFF,TGCGCCAGCAGCCAAGATAGCGGGGGTGACTACAATGAGCAGTTCTTC
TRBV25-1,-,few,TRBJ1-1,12,CASRRGNTEAFF,TGTGCCTCGAGGCGGGGGAACACTGAAGCTTTCTTT
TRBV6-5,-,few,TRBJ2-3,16,CASSYSGGLDSDTQYF,TGTGCCAGCAGTTACTCGGGAGGATTGGACTCAGATACGCAGTATTTT
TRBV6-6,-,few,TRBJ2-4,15,CASSLRGDGVNIQYF,TGTGCCAGCAGTCTCCGTGGCGACGGGGTAAACATTCAGTACTTC
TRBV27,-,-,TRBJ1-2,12,CASREGMGGYTF,TGTGCCAGCAGAGAGGGGATGGGTGGCTACACCTTC
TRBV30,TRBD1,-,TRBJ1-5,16,CAWSLDRTNSNQPQHF,TGTGCCTGGAGTTTGGACAGGACAAATAGCAATCAGCCCCAGCATTTT
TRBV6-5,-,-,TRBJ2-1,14,CASRMEGQNNEQFF,TGTGCCAGCAGAATGGAGGGCCAGAACAATGAGCAGTTCTTC
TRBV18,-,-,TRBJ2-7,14,CASSPPGRNYEQYF,TGTGCCAGCTCACCCCCGGGACGGAACTACGAGCAGTACTTC
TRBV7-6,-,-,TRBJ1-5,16,CASSERDLGSNQPQHF,TGTGCCAGCAGCGAACGGGACCTCGGGAGCAATCAGCCCCAGCATTTT
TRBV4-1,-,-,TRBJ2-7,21,CASSQGGKFRDTGSPLYEQYF,TGCGCCAGCAGCCAAGGGGGAAAATTCCGGGACACCGGTTCACCACTCTACGAGCAGTACTTC
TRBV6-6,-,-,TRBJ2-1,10,CASSQRKQFF,TGTGCCAGCAGCCAGAGAAAGCAGTTCTTC
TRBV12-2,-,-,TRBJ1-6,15,CASRSGVDSMAPLHF,TGTGCAAGTCGCTCCGGGGTGGACAGTATGGCGCCCCTCCACTTT
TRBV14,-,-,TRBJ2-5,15,CASSQTRPSPETQYF,TGTGCCAGCAGCCAAACCCGGCCTAGCCCAGAGACCCAGTACTTC
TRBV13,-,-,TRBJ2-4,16,CASSLNRAAAKNIQYF,TGTGCCAGCAGCTTAAATCGAGCGGCAGCCAAAAACATTCAGTACTTC
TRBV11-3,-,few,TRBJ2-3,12,CASSSRTDTQYF,TGTGCCAGCAGCTCCCGCACAGATACGCAGTATTTT
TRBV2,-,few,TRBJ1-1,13,CASRRTENTEAFF,TGTGCCAGCAGAAGGACAGAGAACACTGAAGCTTTCTTT
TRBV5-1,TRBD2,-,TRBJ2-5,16,CASSTAPSGIQETQYF,TGCGCCAGCAGCACCGCCCCTAGCGGGATCCAAGAGACCCAGTACTTC
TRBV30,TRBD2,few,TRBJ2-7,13,CAYKGGGEYEQYF,TGTGCCTACAAGGGCGGGGGGGAATACGAGCAGTACTTC
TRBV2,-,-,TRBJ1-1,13,CASSEGRYTEAFF,TGTGCCAGCAGTGAAGGCCGATACACTGAAGCTTTCTTT
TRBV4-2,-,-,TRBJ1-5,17,CASSQDPDYQRGQPQHF,TGTGCCAGCAGCCAAGATCCGGACTATCAAAGGGGTCAGCCCCAGCATTTT
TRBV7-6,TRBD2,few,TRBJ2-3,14,CASSFSGGADTQYF,TGTGCCAGCAGCTTTAGCGGGGGGGCGGATACGCAGTATTTT
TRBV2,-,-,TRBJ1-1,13,CASSGGTNTEAFF,TGTGCCAGCAGTGGGGGGACGAACACTGAAGCTTTCTTT
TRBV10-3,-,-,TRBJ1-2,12,CAISDDKTGYTF,TGTGCCATCAGTGACGACAAGACCGGCTACACCTTC
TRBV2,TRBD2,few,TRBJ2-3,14,CASSPGTRTDTQYF,TGTGCCAGCAGCCCAGGGACTAGGACAGATACGCAGTATTTT
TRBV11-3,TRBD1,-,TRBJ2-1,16,CASSSGDSQSSNEQFF,TGTGCCAGCAGCTCAGGGGACAGTCAGTCGTCCAATGAGCAGTTCTTC
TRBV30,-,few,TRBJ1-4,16,CAWSEPPGRPNEKLFF,TGTGCCTGGAGCGAACCCCCGGGACGGCCTAATGAAAAACTGTTTTTT
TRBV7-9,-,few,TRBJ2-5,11,CASSWGETQYF,TGTGCCAGCAGCTGGGGCGAGACCCAGTACTTC
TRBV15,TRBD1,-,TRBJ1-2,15,CATSSGGQIFYGYTF,TGTGCCACCAGCAGTGGGGGACAGATTTTCTATGGCTACACCTTC
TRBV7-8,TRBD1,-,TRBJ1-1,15,CASSLTGEVRTEAFF,TGTGCCAGCAGTCTAACAGGGGAGGTTAGGACTGAAGCTTTCTTT
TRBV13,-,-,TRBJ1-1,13,CASSATPEGGAFF,TGTGCCAGCAGCGCAACCCCCGAGGGGGGAGCTTTCTTT
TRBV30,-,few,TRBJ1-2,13,CAWTSGFLSGYTF,TGTGCCTGGACCTCAGGATTTCTGTCTGGCTACACCTTC
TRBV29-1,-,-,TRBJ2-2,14,CSVRGPTDTGELFF,TGCAGCGTGAGGGGACCCACCGACACCGGGGAGCTGTTTTTT
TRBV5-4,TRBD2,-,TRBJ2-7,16,CASSNHPGLAIYEQYF,TGTGCCAGCAGCAACCATCCGGGACTAGCGATTTACGAGCAGTACTTC
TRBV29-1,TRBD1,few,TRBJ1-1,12,CSARQGDTEAFF,TGCAGCGCCCGACAGGGGGACACTGAAGCTTTCTTT
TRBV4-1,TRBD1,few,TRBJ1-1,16,CASSQARTGTNTEAFF,TGCGCCAGCAGCCAGGCGAGGACAGGGACGAACACTGAAGCTTTCTTT
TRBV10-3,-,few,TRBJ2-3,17,CAISESRTALSTDTQYF,TGTGCCATCAGTGAGTCCAGGACGGCCCTTAGCACAGATACGCAGTATTTT
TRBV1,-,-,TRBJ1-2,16,CTSSHAKGTGLSGYTF,TGCACCAGCAGCCACGCAAAGGGGACAGGTCTAAGTGGCTACACCTTC
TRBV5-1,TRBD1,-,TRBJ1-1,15,CASSSSGQGRTEAFF,TGCGCCAGCAGTTCCTCGGGACAGGGGCGGACTGAAGCTTTCTTT